This TCR beta chain emerged from a study of regulatory T cells in long-lasting Graves disease. Described time point: newly diagnosed GD, antithyroid drugs for less than 3 months. The TCR library was prepared using RNA isolated from PBMCs. Construction of the TCR beta libraries employed iRepertoire HTBI primers in conjunction with Arm-PCR of CDR3 regions. Using its own MiXCR run on the multiplex PCR reads, TCRdb lists one record per CDR3 protein. The sample consists of 300,000 to 400,000 distinct CDR3 sequences, 18% of them appearing once. Germline CDR1 MDHEN, CDR2 SYDVKM. With 3 bases clipped from V and 3 bases from J, the junction kept 2 bases outside the gene matches. The CDR3 loop spans 14 amino acids.

The rearrangement uses TRBV28 and TRBJ1-1, with 9 positions matching TRBD1. The clonotype comes from a female donor with Graves disease. This specimen consisted of peripheral blood mononuclear cells (PBMCs), obtained at new diagnosis, from a patient treated with antithyroid drugs. CDR3 residues: CASSFTGGDTEAFF. The DNA of the CDR3 is TGTGCCAGCAGTTTCACAGGGGGCGACACTGAAGCTTTCTTT. Full variable domain (outside the CDR3, taken from reference TRBV28 and TRBJ1-1): DVKVTQSSRYLVKRTGEKVFLECVQDMDHENMFWYRQDPGLGLRLIYFSYDVKMKEKGDIPEGYSVSREKKERFSLILESASTNQTSMYLCASSFTGGDTEAFFGQGTRLTVV.